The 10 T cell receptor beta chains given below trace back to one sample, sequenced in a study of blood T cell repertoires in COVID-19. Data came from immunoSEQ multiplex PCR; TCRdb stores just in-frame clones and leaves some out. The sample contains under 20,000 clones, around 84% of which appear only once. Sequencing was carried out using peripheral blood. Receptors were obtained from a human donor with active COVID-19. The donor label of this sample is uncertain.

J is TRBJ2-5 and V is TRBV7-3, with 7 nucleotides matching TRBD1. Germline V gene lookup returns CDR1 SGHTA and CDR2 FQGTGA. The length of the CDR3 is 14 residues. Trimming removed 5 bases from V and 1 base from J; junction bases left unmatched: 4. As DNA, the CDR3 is TGTGCCAGCAGCCCAACAGGGGTCCAAGAGACCCAGTACTTC. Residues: CASSPTGVQETQYF.

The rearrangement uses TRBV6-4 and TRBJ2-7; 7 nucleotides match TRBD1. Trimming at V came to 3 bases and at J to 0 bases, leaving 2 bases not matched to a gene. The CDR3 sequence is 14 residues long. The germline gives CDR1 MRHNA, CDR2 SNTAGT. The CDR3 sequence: CASSERDSSYEQYF. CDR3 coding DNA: TGTGCCAGCAGTGAACGGGACAGCTCCTACGAGCAGTACTTC.

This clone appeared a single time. The CDR3 nucleotides are TGTGCCAGCAGCCAAGCTGGAGCAAGTGGAACCAAAAACATTCAGTACTTC. Translating gives CASSQAGASGTKNIQYF. This rearrangement joins TRBV3-1 (or the pseudogene TRBV3-2) to TRBJ2-4; D gene unclear. Germline V gene data show CDR1 as LGHDT and CDR2 as YNNKEL (reference sequence). The V end lost 1 base, the J end lost 2 bases, and 15 bases lay between the germline ends. The CDR3 runs to 17 residues.

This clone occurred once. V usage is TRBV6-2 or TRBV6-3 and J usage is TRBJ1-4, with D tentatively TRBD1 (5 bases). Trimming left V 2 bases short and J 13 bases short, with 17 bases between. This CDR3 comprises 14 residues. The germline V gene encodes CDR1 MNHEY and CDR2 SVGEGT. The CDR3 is CASSYHTGGETLFF. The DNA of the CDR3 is TGTGCCAGCAGTTACCACACGGGGGGAGAGACACTGTTTTTT.

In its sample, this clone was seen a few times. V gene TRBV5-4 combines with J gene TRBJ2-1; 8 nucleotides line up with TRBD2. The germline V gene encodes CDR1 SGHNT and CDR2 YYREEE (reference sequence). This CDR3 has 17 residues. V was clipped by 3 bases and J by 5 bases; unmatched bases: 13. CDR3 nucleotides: TGTGCCAGCAGCTCCGGCCTGCTAGCGGGCTGGAACAATGAGCAGTTCTTC. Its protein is CASSSGLLAGWNNEQFF.

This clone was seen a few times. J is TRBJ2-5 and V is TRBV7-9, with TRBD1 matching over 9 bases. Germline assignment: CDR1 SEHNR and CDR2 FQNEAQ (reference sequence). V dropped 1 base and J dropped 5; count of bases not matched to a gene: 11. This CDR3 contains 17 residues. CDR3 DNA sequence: TGTGCCAGCAGCTTAGGGGCCGGGGACAGGGTGGCGGAGACCCAGTACTTC. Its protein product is CASSLGAGDRVAETQYF.

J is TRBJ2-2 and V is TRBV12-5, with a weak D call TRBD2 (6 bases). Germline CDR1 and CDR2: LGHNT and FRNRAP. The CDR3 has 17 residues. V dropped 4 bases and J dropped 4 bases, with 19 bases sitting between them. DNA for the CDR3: TGTGCTAGTGGTTCGCCGGCGGGGAGGAGGTCCACCGGGGAGCTGTTTTTT. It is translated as CASGSPAGRRSTGELFF.

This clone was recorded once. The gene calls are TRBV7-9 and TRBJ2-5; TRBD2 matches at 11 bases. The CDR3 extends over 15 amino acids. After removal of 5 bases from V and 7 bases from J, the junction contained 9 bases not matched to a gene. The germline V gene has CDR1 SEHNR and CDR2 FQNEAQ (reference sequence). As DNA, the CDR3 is TGTGCCAGCAGCCCCAGAACTAGCGGGAGAGGGACCCAGTACTTC. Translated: CASSPRTSGRGTQYF.

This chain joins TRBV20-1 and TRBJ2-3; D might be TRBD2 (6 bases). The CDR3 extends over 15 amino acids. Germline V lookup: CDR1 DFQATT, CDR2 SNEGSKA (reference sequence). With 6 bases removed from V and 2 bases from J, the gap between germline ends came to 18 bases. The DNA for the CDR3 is TGCAGTGCGAGTGGGGGGACTTCCCTCACAGATACGCAGTATTTT. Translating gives CSASGGTSLTDTQYF.

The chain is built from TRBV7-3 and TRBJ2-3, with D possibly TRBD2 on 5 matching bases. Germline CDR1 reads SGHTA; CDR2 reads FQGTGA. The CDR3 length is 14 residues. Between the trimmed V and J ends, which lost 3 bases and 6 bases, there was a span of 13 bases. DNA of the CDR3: TGTGCCAGCAGCTTGGCGTCTAGCAGGGATACGCAGTATTTT. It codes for CASSLASSRDTQYF. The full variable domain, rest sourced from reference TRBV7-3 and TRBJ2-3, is GAGVSQTPSNKVTEKGKYVELRCDPISGHTALYWYRQSLGQGPEFLIYFQGTGAADDSGLPNDRFFAVRPEGSVSTLKIQRTERGDSAVYLCASSLASSRDTQYFGPGTRLTVL.